This T cell receptor beta chain was profiled in a study of neurological immune-mediated disorders. Findings and caveats of the study: Expanded clones shared no CDR3 amino acid sequences across subjects, suggesting private repertoires in all groups.

This clonotype was observed many times. Its cognate antigen is unknown. TCRdb reprocessed the 5' RACE reads via MiXCR and lists one record per CDR3 protein. This sample carries about 52,000 distinct CDR3 sequences, less than 4.5% of them seen once, and the ten largest clones take roughly 1.5%. Material: PBMCs. This TCR came from a man in his thirties or forties with multiple sclerosis.

CDR3 residues: CASNWGSYNEQFF. In DNA, the CDR3 is TGCGCCAGCAACTGGGGATCCTACAATGAGCAGTTCTTC. The chain employs TRBV5-1 and TRBJ2-1, with no clear D. The CDR3 runs 13 residues. Trimming took off 6 bases at V and 1 base at J, with 8 bases between the two ends. Germline CDR1 and CDR2: SGHRS and YFSETQ.